A single T cell receptor beta chain is shown here with its context. No antigen is known for it. Base qualities are missing; no much larger clone stands one base away. Each collaborating institution followed its own protocols to collect whole blood in K2EDTA tubes. Collaborator samples were shipped for TCRbeta analysis as frozen whole blood, isolated PBMCs, or DNA extracted from either sample type. TCRbeta CDR3 regions were amplified from genomic DNA using the immunoSEQ Assay, a bias-controlled multiplex PCR. On the study's bioinformatics: The number of nucleated cells in each sample was estimated from the amplification of reference gene primers within the assay. To quantify the absolute abundance of each unique TCRbeta CDR3 rearrangement, sequence reads were collapsed and filtered. For each sample, productive Simpson clonality was calculated as the square root of Simpson's diversity index over productive rearrangements. Drawn from immuneACCESS, this table holds only the in-frame rearrangements with V and J called that TCRdb kept. Clones are partly lost; checked studies trace under half to an unresolved V gene and leave the rest unexplained. The DNA was the basis for D and trimming; V, J and clone size are from that table. The sample profile shows around 100,000 clones; more than 65% of them were found once. Of the sample, over 30% falls within the top ten clones.

The data derive from a study of blood T cell repertoires in COVID-19 (dated by TCRdb to the early 2020s). About the study as a whole: Samples from collaborators originated in the United States, Italy and Spain and spanned both the acute and convalescent phases of COVID-19. The material from the prospective study consisted of cDNA or gDNA derived from T cells, B-cell-depleted T cells, or PBMCs. Deeply sampled blood TCRbeta repertoires from subjects exposed to, actively infected with, or recovered from COVID-19 were included in the dataset. The repertoires were released in a freely available public database meant as a resource for research on the immune response to SARS-CoV-2. The samples were drawn from the first 160 participants of the ongoing ImmuneRACE study and from 1,200 or so subjects provided by 6 global collaborators. Sample metadata almost always included a de-identified subject ID, COVID-19 status, age in years and sex. Where available, HLA class I and class II types were obtained from metadata supplied by the sample provider rather than from assay-based typing. The study at large found these results: The amount of clinical and demographic metadata varied by source and participant and was provided uncurated.

The sequenced sample was peripheral blood. This clonotype was obtained from a man between 70 and 80 years old with active or convalescent COVID-19.

CDR3 region: CASSLSSGSPPDTQYF. The DNA sequence follows: TGCGCCAGCAGCTTGTCATCCGGGAGTCCCCCAGATACGCAGTATTTT. Rearrangement joined TRBV5-1 to TRBJ2-3; TRBD2 is a weak D gene call, 6 bases matching. The cysteine opens and the phenylalanine closes a CDR3 of 16 amino acids. The CDR3 DNA has 48 bases and is translated from base 1. V is shortened by 1 base, J by 4 bases, and the region joining them spans 16 bases. The germline V gene specifies SGHRS as CDR1 and YFSETQ as CDR2.